This T cell receptor (beta chain) appears in the sequencing data of a study of blood T cell repertoires in COVID-19 (dated by TCRdb to 2020 to 2021). For the wider study: The collaborator samples originated in the United States, Italy and Spain and spanned the acute and convalescent phases of COVID-19. The prospective study material was composed of cDNA or gDNA derived from T cells, B-cell-depleted T cells, or PBMCs. Deeply sampled blood TCRbeta repertoires from subjects exposed to, actively infected with, or recovered from COVID-19 were included in the dataset. The repertoires were made available in a free public database intended to serve as a resource for research on the immune response to SARS-CoV-2. The samples were drawn from the first 160 participants of the ongoing ImmuneRACE study and from 1,254 subjects provided by 6 global collaborators. Sample metadata almost always included a de-identified subject ID, COVID-19 status, age in years and sex. Where available, HLA class I and class II types were obtained from metadata supplied by the sample provider rather than from assay-based typing. Summary of the overall study and its limitations: Clinical and demographic metadata were provided uncurated, with the amount varying by source and participant.

The CDR3 contains 12 residues, cysteine and phenylalanine counted. Just CDR3 DNA is preserved here, 36 bases in frame from base 1. CDR1 WSHSY and CDR2 SAAADI were looked up in the germline V gene. The V end loses 3 bases and the J end loses 5 bases, and a stretch of 8 bases separates them. On this clone: Its binding antigen is unknown. Base quality data are lacking; no much larger clone is found one base away.

TCRbeta CDR3 regions were amplified from genomic DNA by means of the immunoSEQ Assay, a bias-controlled multiplex PCR. As for how the authors treated the data: Within the assay, amplification of reference gene primers was used to estimate how many nucleated cells each sample contained. To quantify the absolute abundance of each unique TCRbeta CDR3 rearrangement, sequence reads were collapsed and filtered. Productive Simpson clonality was computed per sample as the square root of Simpson's diversity index over productive rearrangements. The immuneACCESS repertoire file appears here via TCRdb, limited to in-frame rearrangements. These files lack a portion of the clones; in checked studies, under half of the deficit traces to unresolved V genes, and the cause of the others is not known. That table furnishes V, J and clone size, whereas the DNA furnished D and trimming. The sample profile shows fewer than 350,000 clones; 90% of them were found once. The ten largest clones add up to 1.7% of the sample.

Participants in the prospective study were aged about 18 to 89 years, lived in some 24 United States geographic areas, and enrolled through a virtual design. To assign participants to cohorts, the prospective study relied on clinical history that participants themselves reported in a screening survey and a study questionnaire. In the prospective study, whole blood, serum and a nasopharyngeal or oropharyngeal swab were collected from each participant by mobile phlebotomists. Over an approximately 2-month period, participants in the prospective study had the option of providing additional blood draws and questionnaires. Before DNA extraction, blood samples from the prospective study were shipped at room temperature or frozen.

The rearrangement combines TRBV10-2 with TRBJ2-7, with no reliable assignment of the D segment. This receptor was identified in a woman aged 18-29 years with acute COVID-19. The sequencing sample was made of PBMCs or T cells enriched from blood (not recorded which). CDR3 protein: CASSDPGDEQYF. The sequenced DNA is TGCGCCAGCAGTGATCCCGGTGACGAGCAGTACTTC.